The 27 T cell receptor beta chains below all came from one sample that was sequenced in a study of vaccination and CD4 T cells after COVID-19. Time point here: late sampling 161 to 241 days after vaccination in a few convalescent patients. TCRdb redid the calling of the PCR reads with MiXCR, one entry per CDR3 protein. The sample holds 31,000 or so distinct CDR3 sequences; 45% to 50% are singletons and the top ten take 5% to 6%. This sample comprised CD4+ T cells from blood, obtained about 7 months after SARS-CoV-2 vaccination. The receptors originated from a human donor who had recovered from COVID-19.

This clonotype was detected only a few times. This chain connects TRBV20-1 to TRBJ1-5, with 8 bases matching TRBD1. The V and J ends lost 5 bases and 4 bases, in that order; junction bases with no gene match: 7. CDR3 length: 14 amino acids. From germline, CDR1 is DFQATT and CDR2 SNEGSKA (reference sequence). The CDR3 DNA reads as TGCAGTGCTGACCGGGACAGGTATAATCAGCCCCAGCATTTT. Residues: CSADRDRYNQPQHF.

This clonotype was counted a few times. V and J are TRBV7-9 and TRBJ2-3; 7 bases are a match to TRBD2. This CDR3 has 15 residues. Germline trimming cut 5 bases from V and 5 bases from J; bases unmatched to any gene: 10. Germline V gives CDR1 SEHNR, CDR2 FQNEAQ (reference sequence). Written as DNA, the CDR3 is TGTGCCAGCAGCCCCCCCAGGGAGGGTGGAGATACGCAGTATTTT. Its translation is CASSPPREGGDTQYF.

The chain carries TRBV29-1 and TRBJ2-1; TRBD2 matches 7 bases. Germline V gene data show CDR1 as SQVTM and CDR2 as ANQGSEA. Trimming at V came to 8 bases and at J to 4 bases, leaving 5 bases not matched to a gene. This CDR3 contains 12 residues. The CDR3 DNA sequence: TGCAGCACGGGAGGACAATACAATGAGCAGTTCTTC. It yields the protein CSTGGQYNEQFF.

This sequence joins TRBV6-1 and TRBJ2-1; 8 positions agree with TRBD2. Per the germline V gene, CDR1 is MNHNS and CDR2 is SASEGT. V lost 0 bases, J lost 5 bases, and 9 bases stayed unmatched. CDR3 length: 17 amino acids. The CDR3 coding sequence is TGTGCCAGCAGTGAAGCGCCCAGCGGGAGTCTACACAATGAGCAGTTCTTC. Amino acids: CASSEAPSGSLHNEQFF.

V is TRBV20-1 and J is TRBJ1-4; D gene uncertain. The ends were cut back, 6 bases at V and 8 bases at J, with 10 bases in the middle. CDR3 length equals 11 residues. Germline loops: CDR1 DFQATT, CDR2 SNEGSKA (reference sequence). The CDR3 DNA sequence: TGCAGTGCCGTCCGGAGGGAAAAACTGTTTTTT. Amino acids: CSAVRREKLFF.

The CDR3 nucleotides read TGCAGTGCTAGGATGACCCACAGGCGGCCAGATACGCAGTATTTT. Translating gives CSARMTHRRPDTQYF. This chain joins TRBV20-1 and TRBJ2-3; D may be TRBD1 (5 bases). The CDR3 consists of 15 residues. Germline V gene sequence: CDR1 DFQATT, CDR2 SNEGSKA (reference sequence). Trimming removed 3 bases at V and 4 bases at J, with 17 bases between.

This clonotype was seen a handful of times. One end of the junction is discordant with germline, which a read error may explain. The V call is TRBV7-7, the J call TRBJ2-1, with 11 bases identical to TRBD2. The CDR3 extends over 15 amino acids. The germline gives CDR1 SSHAT, CDR2 FNYEAQ (reference sequence). CDR3 residues: CASSPGSGGGNEQFF. CDR3 DNA sequence: TGTGCTAGCAGCCCGGGTAGCGGGGGGGGTAATGAGCAGTTCTTC.

This clonotype occurred a few times. The chain uses TRBV27 and TRBJ2-5; D is possibly TRBD1 or TRBD2 (5 bases each). Germline V gives CDR1 MNHEY, CDR2 SMNVEV (reference sequence). V was shortened by 8 bases and J by 4 bases, with 26 bases between the two germline ends. The CDR3 is made up of 17 amino acids. CDR3 coding DNA: TGTGCCAGCGGACACGTACGGGGCCTCCCTAGGGGAGAGACCCAGTACTTC. Amino acid sequence: CASGHVRGLPRGETQYF.

V and J are TRBV10-3 and TRBJ1-2, with D tentatively TRBD1 (6 bases). This CDR3 has 14 amino acids. Germline V gene lookup returns CDR1 ENHRY and CDR2 SYGVKD. V lost 2 bases, J lost 8 bases, and 15 bases lay in between. CDR3 loop: CAISEIRDISGYTF. The DNA of the CDR3 is TGTGCCATCAGTGAGATCCGGGACATCTCGGGCTACACCTTC.

The CDR3 sequence: CASRRTGNDEQYF. CDR3 bases: TGTGCCAGTAGGCGTACAGGGAACGACGAGCAGTACTTC. The chain uses TRBV19 and TRBJ2-7; the D gene is possibly TRBD1 (6 bases). V was pared by 6 bases and J by 5 bases, with 14 bases between. In germline, CDR1 is LNHDA, CDR2 SQIVND (reference sequence). The CDR3 runs to 13 residues.

This clonotype was counted a few times. The J gene is TRBJ1-1, the V gene TRBV27; 8 bases match TRBD1. Germline V gene data show CDR1 as MNHEY and CDR2 as SMNVEV (reference sequence). CDR3 length: 19 amino acids. Germline trimming cut 3 bases from V and 3 bases from J; bases unmatched to any gene: 18. This CDR3 is CASSLSLARGLNSYTEAFF. CDR3 nucleotide sequence: TGTGCCAGCAGTTTGTCTCTTGCCAGGGGGCTAAACTCCTACACTGAAGCTTTCTTT.

The chain couples TRBV19 to TRBJ1-2, with 9 bases lining up with TRBD1. The CDR3 runs to 13 residues. V shed 4 bases and J 7 bases; nucleotides not matched to a gene: 4. Germline CDR1 and CDR2: LNHDA and SQIVND (reference sequence). The CDR3 loop is CASSTTGGSGYTF. DNA of the CDR3: TGTGCCAGTAGTACCACAGGGGGCAGTGGCTACACCTTC.

J is TRBJ2-1 and V is TRBV19; 8 bases map to TRBD1. The CDR3 extends over 14 amino acids. V dropped 0 bases and J dropped 6; count of bases not matched to a gene: 1. Germline values: CDR1 LNHDA, CDR2 SQIVND (reference sequence). CDR3 DNA: TGTGCCAGTAGTATAGACAGGGGGCCCAATGAGCAGTTCTTC. Encoded protein: CASSIDRGPNEQFF.

This chain links TRBV19 with TRBJ2-1, with 9 bases identical to TRBD2. Germline loops: CDR1 LNHDA, CDR2 SQIVND (reference sequence). There are 13 residues in the CDR3. V dropped 3 bases and J dropped 6; count of bases not matched to a gene: 0. The CDR3 reads CASSMGLANEQFF. CDR3 in DNA: TGTGCCAGTAGTATGGGACTAGCCAATGAGCAGTTCTTC.

The rearrangement uses TRBV4-2 and TRBJ2-7, with 9 bases aligning to TRBD2. CDR3 length: 15 amino acids. Germline CDR1 reads LGHNA; CDR2 reads YNFKEQ. The junction had 3 bases not matched to a gene; V was cut back by 1 base and J by 2 bases. The CDR3 reads CASSQGLAEAYEQYF. DNA of the CDR3: TGTGCCAGCAGCCAAGGACTAGCGGAGGCCTACGAGCAGTACTTC.

This chain uses TRBV20-1 with TRBJ1-5; 7 bases are shared with TRBD1. There are 15 residues in the CDR3. The V and J ends lost 6 bases and 6 bases, in that order; junction bases with no gene match: 14. CDR1 DFQATT and CDR2 SNEGSKA come from the germline V gene (reference sequence). CDR3 nucleotides: TGCAGTGCCGACGTAGACAGGGCGTCGGGTCAGCCCCAGCATTTT. It specifies CSADVDRASGQPQHF.

The gene calls are TRBV7-8 and TRBJ2-7; 11 bases are a match to TRBD1. The J segment lost 6 bases and the V segment lost 0 bases, leaving 7 bases of the junction unmatched. The CDR3 extends over 16 amino acids. The germline gives CDR1 SGHVS, CDR2 FQNEAQ. This chain's CDR3 is CASSLARGQGAGEQYF. The CDR3 nucleotides are TGTGCCAGCAGCTTAGCGCGCGGACAGGGGGCTGGCGAGCAGTACTTC.

The chain links TRBV27 to TRBJ2-3, with D hard to call. The CDR3 sequence is 13 residues long. In germline, CDR1 is MNHEY, CDR2 SMNVEV (reference sequence). Trimming removed 1 base from V and 4 bases from J, with 6 bases in between. Here the CDR3 reads CASSLWAPDTQYF. CDR3 sequence (DNA): TGTGCCAGCAGTTTATGGGCCCCAGATACGCAGTATTTT.

The V gene is TRBV27, the J gene TRBJ1-1, with D tentatively TRBD1 (6 bases). The germline V gene encodes CDR1 MNHEY and CDR2 SMNVEV (reference sequence). The ends were cut back, 6 bases at V and 0 bases at J, with 14 bases in the middle. The CDR3 contains 15 residues. The CDR3 spells CASSPEDRLNTEAFF. The CDR3 DNA is TGTGCCAGCAGCCCGGAGGACAGACTGAACACTGAAGCTTTCTTT.

CDR3 amino acids: CSARDRNRETQYF. DNA of the CDR3: TGCAGTGCTAGAGACCGAAATCGTGAGACCCAGTACTTC. This rearrangement joins TRBV20-1 to TRBJ2-5; no clear D. This CDR3 spans 13 amino acids. Germline CDR1 is DFQATT and CDR2 is SNEGSKA (reference sequence). The germline V and J ends were trimmed by 0 bases and 5 bases, with 10 bases remaining between them.

In its sample, this clonotype ranks as medium-sized (0.01 to 0.1%). This sequence joins TRBV6-1 and TRBJ2-2; TRBD1 matches 9 bases. This CDR3 has 15 residues. J gave up 3 bases and V 1 base, and 0 bases lay outside the gene matches. Germline values: CDR1 MNHNS, CDR2 SASEGT. CDR3 sequence reads: CASSEGTGDTGELFF. The CDR3 coding sequence is TGTGCCAGCAGTGAAGGGACAGGGGACACCGGGGAGCTGTTTTTT.

This clonotype was picked up one time. The chain links TRBV4-1 to TRBJ2-5; maybe TRBD2 (5 bases). V lost 5 bases, J lost 7 bases, and 14 bases lay in between. This CDR3 region has 13 residues. Germline V gives CDR1 MGHRA, CDR2 YSYEKL. DNA of the CDR3: TGCGCCAGCAGCACTTTCTCCCGGGGGACCCAGTACTTC. Translation: CASSTFSRGTQYF.

The chain has TRBV20-1 and TRBJ2-3; TRBD1 agrees at 8 bases. This CDR3 contains 14 residues. Germline values: CDR1 DFQATT, CDR2 SNEGSKA (reference sequence). V shed 2 bases and J 4 bases; nucleotides not matched to a gene: 5. The CDR3 spells CSARKTGGPDTQYF. The CDR3, as DNA: TGCAGTGCTAGAAAAACAGGGGGGCCAGATACGCAGTATTTT.

This clonotype turned up a few times. The V gene is TRBV28, the J gene TRBJ1-2, with 9 bases that match TRBD1. This CDR3 spans 15 amino acids. Per the germline V gene, CDR1 is MDHEN and CDR2 is SYDVKM. The V and J ends lost 8 bases and 2 bases, in that order; junction bases with no gene match: 9. The CDR3 DNA sequence: TGTGCCAGCTATACTCCCGGGACAGGGAACTATGGCTACACCTTC. Its translation: CASYTPGTGNYGYTF.

CDR3 loop: CASSFRIAYEQYF. CDR3 nucleotides: TGTGCCAGCAGTTTTCGTATAGCCTACGAGCAGTACTTC. The rearrangement uses TRBV28 and TRBJ2-7, with unresolved D. V dropped 3 bases and J dropped 2 bases, with 8 bases sitting between them. CDR1 is MDHEN and CDR2 is SYDVKM in the germline V gene. The CDR3 is 13 amino acids.

The chain is built from TRBV7-2 and TRBJ2-7; D gene unclear. CDR1 is SGHTA, CDR2 FQGNSA, per germline. The V and J ends lost 0 bases and 6 bases respectively, with 3 bases between them. The CDR3 covers 11 residues. Here the CDR3 reads CASSLAREQYF. As DNA, the CDR3 is TGTGCCAGCAGCTTAGCGCGCGAGCAGTACTTC.

Only a few counts were recorded for this clonotype. The gene calls are TRBV28 and TRBJ1-1, with D tentatively TRBD1 (5 bases). V dropped 4 bases and J dropped 4 bases, with 19 bases sitting between them. The CDR3 has 16 residues. The germline V gene encodes CDR1 MDHEN and CDR2 SYDVKM. The CDR3 nucleotides are TGTGCCAGCAGTTCCCATCCGGGGGTCGGGGGCACTGAAGCTTTCTTT. Protein product: CASSSHPGVGGTEAFF. Supplemented by reference TRBV28 and TRBJ1-1, the full variable domain reads DVKVTQSSRYLVKRTGEKVFLECVQDMDHENMFWYRQDPGLGLRLIYFSYDVKMKEKGDIPEGYSVSREKKERFSLILESASTNQTSMYLCASSSHPGVGGTEAFFGQGTRLTVV.